This T cell receptor (beta chain) originates from a study of identical twins. MiXCR was run by TCRdb on the 5' RACE reads, yielding one entry per CDR3 protein. The sample includes 500,000 or so distinct CDR3 sequences, 13% to 15% of them seen just once. This clonotype occurred a few times. The germline V gene has CDR1 SEHNR and CDR2 FQNEAQ (reference sequence). The ends lost 0 bases at V and 8 bases at J; junction bases unmatched: 7. CDR3 length equals 15 residues. The same specimen was also included in a second study, on yellow fever vaccine responses in identical twins.

Sequences were obtained from CD4+ T cells sorted from blood. V is TRBV7-9 and J is TRBJ1-2; TRBD1 matches 9 bases. This TCR was sampled from a woman under 30 in good health. CDR3 in amino acids: CASSLAGTGTFGYTF. CDR3 in DNA: TGTGCCAGCAGCTTAGCTGGGACAGGGACTTTCGGCTACACCTTC.